The present T cell receptor (beta chain) was sequenced within a study of blood T cell repertoires in COVID-19. As for the study in general: Sample material is recorded as cDNA or gDNA derived from T cells, B-cell-depleted T cells, or PBMCs.

Using immunoSEQ multiplex PCR, the repertoire was profiled, and TCRdb retains in-frame clones only, with some absent. The sample contains approximately 450,000 clones, more than 85% of which appear only once. Trimming pared 6 bases from V and 7 bases from J, leaving 21 bases between. The germline V gene has CDR1 MDHEN and CDR2 SYDVKM. This CDR3 is built from 16 residues. The specimen sequenced was peripheral blood. This TCR was recovered from a woman in her 30s with acute or convalescent COVID-19. The gene calls are TRBV28 and TRBJ2-2; a possible D gene is TRBD1 (6 bases). The CDR3 here is CASRTAQTGSRGELFF. As DNA, the CDR3 is TGTGCCAGCAGAACGGCCCAGACAGGCTCACGCGGGGAGCTGTTTTTT. Full variable domain (remainder filled in from reference TRBV28 and TRBJ2-2): DVKVTQSSRYLVKRTGEKVFLECVQDMDHENMFWYRQDPGLGLRLIYFSYDVKMKEKGDIPEGYSVSREKKERFSLILESASTNQTSMYLCASRTAQTGSRGELFFGEGSRLTVL.